Below are 7 T cell receptor beta chains sequenced from a single sample in a study of blood T cells in healthy people across ages. A sample-barcoded 5' primer and a J-beta primer mix were used in a second PCR of roughly 6 to 12 cycles. TCRdb reanalysed the 5' RACE reads using MiXCR and keeps one entry per CDR3 protein. The sample records 1,800,000 or so distinct CDR3 sequences, about 39% being singletons. The sequenced material came from blood. The receptors derive from a human donor in good health.

This clonotype was picked up a small number of times. The CDR3 DNA reads TGTGCCAGCAGTCCCTCGGGACTAGCGGGCGGCTACTACGAGCAGTACTTC. Translating it yields CASSPSGLAGGYYEQYF. The chain recombines TRBV12-3 or TRBV12-4 with TRBJ2-7, with 12 bases identical to TRBD2. The CDR3 length is 17 residues. V gave up 5 bases and J gave up 3 bases; unmatched junction bases: 11.

This chain connects TRBV9 to TRBJ1-2, with 7 bases matching TRBD1. Germline trimming cut 3 bases from V and 4 bases from J; bases unmatched to any gene: 9. Per germline, CDR1 SGDLS and CDR2 YYNGEE. CDR3 length: 15 residues. The CDR3 DNA sequence: TGTGCCAGCAGCGACGGGGACAGCAACCCCTATGGCTACACCTTC. It codes for CASSDGDSNPYGYTF.

The gene calls are TRBV10-3 and TRBJ2-1, with D perhaps matching TRBD2 (6 bases). With 0 bases removed from V and 5 bases from J, the gap between germline ends came to 14 bases. Germline V gene data show CDR1 as ENHRY and CDR2 as SYGVKD. The CDR3 extends over 16 amino acids. The CDR3, as DNA: TGTGCCATCAGTGAGTCGCGGGGATATATACACAATGAGCAGTTCTTC. Protein product: CAISESRGYIHNEQFF.

Notes on this clonotype: A read error may explain this, as a much larger clone is one base away. Here the CDR3 omits its conserved ending phenylalanine or tryptophan, so a read error is the likely source. This chain uses TRBV7-9 with TRBJ2-7; 9 bases are shared with TRBD1. This CDR3 comprises 15 residues. V shed 2 bases and J 3 bases; nucleotides not matched to a gene: 5. Per germline, CDR1 SEHNR and CDR2 FQNEAQ (reference sequence). CDR3 in amino acids: CASSLSSGQGYEQYL. CDR3 in DNA: TGTGCCAGCAGCTTAAGCTCGGGACAGGGCTACGAGCAGTACTTA.

The chain recombines TRBV9 with TRBJ1-5; D uncertain. Trimming shortened V by 7 bases and J by 2 bases, and 10 bases separated the two germline ends. Germline V gives CDR1 SGDLS, CDR2 YYNGEE. The length of the CDR3 is 13 residues. Written as DNA, the CDR3 is TGTGCCAGCGGGGTCGGGGGCAATCAGCCCCAGCATTTT. Its translation is CASGVGGNQPQHF. Looking up the rest from reference TRBV9 and TRBJ1-5 gives the full variable domain: DSGVTQTPKHLITATGQRVTLRCSPRSGDLSVYWYQQSLDQGLQFLIQYYNGEERAKGNILERFSAQQFPDLHSELNLSSLELGDSALYFCASGVGGNQPQHFGDGTRLSIL.

The chain joins TRBV14 to TRBJ1-2; D perhaps matches TRBD1 (6 bases). CDR1 is SGHDN and CDR2 is FVKESK in the germline V gene. This CDR3 comprises 17 residues. Between the trimmed V and J ends, which lost 1 base and 0 bases, there was a span of 15 bases. The CDR3 region is CASSQAGGPSTNYGYTF. As DNA, the CDR3 is TGTGCCAGCAGCCAAGCTGGGGGCCCGAGCACTAACTATGGCTACACCTTC. The full variable domain, its missing parts supplied by reference TRBV14 and TRBJ1-2, is EAGVTQFPSHSVIEKGQTVTLRCDPISGHDNLYWYRRVMGKEIKFLLHFVKESKQDESGMPNNRFLAERTGGTYSTLKVQPAELEDSGVYFCASSQAGGPSTNYGYTFGSGTRLTVV.

This clonotype was found a few times. V and J are TRBV20-1 and TRBJ1-4; D is possibly TRBD1 (5 bases). Germline CDR1 DFQATT, CDR2 SNEGSKA (reference sequence). V lost 0 bases and J 10 bases, leaving 15 bases between the germline ends. The CDR3 runs to 14 residues. CDR3 amino acids: CSARDRAGLGKLFF. Here the CDR3 DNA reads TGCAGTGCTAGAGATCGTGCAGGGTTGGGAAAACTGTTTTTT.